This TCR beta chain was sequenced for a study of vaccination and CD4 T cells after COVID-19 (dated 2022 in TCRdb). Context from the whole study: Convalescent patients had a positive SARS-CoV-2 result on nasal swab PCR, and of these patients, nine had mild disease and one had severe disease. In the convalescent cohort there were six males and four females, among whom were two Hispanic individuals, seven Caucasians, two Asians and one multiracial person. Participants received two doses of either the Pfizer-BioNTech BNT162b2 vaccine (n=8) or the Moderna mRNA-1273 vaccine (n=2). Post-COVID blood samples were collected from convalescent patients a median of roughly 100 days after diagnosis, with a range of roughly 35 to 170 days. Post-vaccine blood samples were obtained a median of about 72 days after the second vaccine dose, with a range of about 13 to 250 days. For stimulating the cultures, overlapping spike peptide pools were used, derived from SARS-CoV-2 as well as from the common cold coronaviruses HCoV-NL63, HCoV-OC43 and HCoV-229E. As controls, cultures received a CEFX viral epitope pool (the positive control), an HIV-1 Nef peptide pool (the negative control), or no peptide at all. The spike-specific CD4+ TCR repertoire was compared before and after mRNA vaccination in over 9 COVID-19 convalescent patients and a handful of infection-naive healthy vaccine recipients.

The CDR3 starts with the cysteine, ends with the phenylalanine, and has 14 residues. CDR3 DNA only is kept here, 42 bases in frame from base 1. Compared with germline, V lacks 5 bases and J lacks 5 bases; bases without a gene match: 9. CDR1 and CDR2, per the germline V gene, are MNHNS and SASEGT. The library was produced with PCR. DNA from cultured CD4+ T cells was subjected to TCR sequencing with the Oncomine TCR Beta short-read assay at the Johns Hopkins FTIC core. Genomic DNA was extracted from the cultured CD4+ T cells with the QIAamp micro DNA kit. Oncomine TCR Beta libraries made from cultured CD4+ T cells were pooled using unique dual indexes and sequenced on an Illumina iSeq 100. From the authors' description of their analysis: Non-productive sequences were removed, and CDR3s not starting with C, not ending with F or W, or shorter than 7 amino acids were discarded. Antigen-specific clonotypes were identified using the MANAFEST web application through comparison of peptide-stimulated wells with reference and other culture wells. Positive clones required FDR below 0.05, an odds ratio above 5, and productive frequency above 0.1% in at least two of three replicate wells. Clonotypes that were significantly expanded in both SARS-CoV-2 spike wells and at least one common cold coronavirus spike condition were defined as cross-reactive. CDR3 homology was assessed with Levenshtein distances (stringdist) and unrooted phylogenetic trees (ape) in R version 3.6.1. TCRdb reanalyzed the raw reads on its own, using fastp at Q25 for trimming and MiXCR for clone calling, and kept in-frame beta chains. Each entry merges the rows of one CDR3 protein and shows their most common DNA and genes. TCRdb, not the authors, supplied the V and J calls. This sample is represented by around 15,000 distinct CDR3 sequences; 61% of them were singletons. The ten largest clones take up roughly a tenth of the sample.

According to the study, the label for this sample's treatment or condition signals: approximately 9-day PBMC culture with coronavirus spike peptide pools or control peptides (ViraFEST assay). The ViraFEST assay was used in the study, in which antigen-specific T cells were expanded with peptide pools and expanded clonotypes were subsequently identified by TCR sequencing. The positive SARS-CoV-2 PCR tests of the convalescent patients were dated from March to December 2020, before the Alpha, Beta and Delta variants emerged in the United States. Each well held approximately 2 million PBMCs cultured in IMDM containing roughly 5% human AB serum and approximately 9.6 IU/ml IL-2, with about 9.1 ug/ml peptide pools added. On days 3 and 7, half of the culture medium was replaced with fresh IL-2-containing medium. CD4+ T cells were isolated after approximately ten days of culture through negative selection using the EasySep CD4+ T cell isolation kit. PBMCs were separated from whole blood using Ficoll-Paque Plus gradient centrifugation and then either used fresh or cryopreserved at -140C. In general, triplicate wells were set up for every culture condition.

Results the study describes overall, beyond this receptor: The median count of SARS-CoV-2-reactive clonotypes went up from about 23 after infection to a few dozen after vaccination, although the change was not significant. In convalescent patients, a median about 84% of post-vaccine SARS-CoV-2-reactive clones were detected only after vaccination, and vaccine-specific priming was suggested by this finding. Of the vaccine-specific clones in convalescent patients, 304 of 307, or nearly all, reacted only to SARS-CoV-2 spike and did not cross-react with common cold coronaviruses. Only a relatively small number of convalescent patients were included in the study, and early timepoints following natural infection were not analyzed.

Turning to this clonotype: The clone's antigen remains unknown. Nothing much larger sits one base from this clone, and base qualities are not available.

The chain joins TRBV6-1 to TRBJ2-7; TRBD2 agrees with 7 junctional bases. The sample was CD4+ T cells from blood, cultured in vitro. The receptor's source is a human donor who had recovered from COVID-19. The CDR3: CASSPTGGSDEQYF. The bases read TGTGCCAGCAGTCCTACGGGCGGGAGTGACGAGCAGTACTTC.